This T cell receptor (beta chain) was observed in a study of blood T cell repertoires in COVID-19. Study as a whole: Specimens from acute and convalescent COVID-19 originated in the United States, Italy and Spain.

Assay: immunoSEQ multiplex PCR; the TCRdb copy retains only in-frame clones and omits some. The table shows roughly 95,000 clones, with approximately 80% occurring only once. CDR3 length: 14 residues. Germline V gene data show CDR1 as MDHEN and CDR2 as SYDVKM. The ends lost 3 bases at V and 7 bases at J; junction bases unmatched: 5. The chain couples TRBV28 to TRBJ1-4; 7 bases align to TRBD1. Material: peripheral blood. This clonotype originated in a man in his 60s with acute or convalescent COVID-19. CDR3 residues: CASSLVGGSEKLFF. Here the CDR3 DNA reads TGTGCCAGCAGTTTGGTAGGGGGCAGTGAAAAACTGTTTTTT.